Following are 24 T cell receptor beta chains from one sample sequenced in a study of cytomegalovirus exposure and HLA in healthy donors. The PCR was carried out with 60 Vbeta primers and 13 Jbeta primers. Some clones are missing from TCRdb's copy, which holds only in-frame ones; the method was immunoSEQ multiplex PCR. The top ten hold roughly 13% of the sample, which has approximately 190,000 clones, around 78% seen once. The sequenced sample was PBMCs. Receptors were obtained from a woman in her 30s in good health and CMV-seropositive.

V usage is TRBV5-3 and J usage is TRBJ1-1; D gene ambiguous. TRBV5-3 is placed among ORFs of uncertain function. The CDR3 consists of 11 residues. Trimming cost V 9 bases and J 7 bases, with 13 bases left between them. In nucleotides, the CDR3 is TGTGCCACCCCGGGGTCCCGTGAAGCTTTCTTT. Its translation: CATPGSREAFF.

The J gene is TRBJ2-5, the V gene TRBV5-1; D is uncertain. Germline V gene lookup returns CDR1 SGHRS and CDR2 YFSETQ. Trimming removed 5 bases at V and 1 base at J, with 12 bases between. The CDR3 has 14 amino acids. The CDR3 bases are TGCGCCAGCAGACCAGTACCGGGCCAAGAGACCCAGTACTTC. Its protein is CASRPVPGQETQYF.

The V call is TRBV5-1, the J call TRBJ2-2, with TRBD1 matching over 7 bases. The length of the CDR3 is 14 residues. After removal of 6 bases from V and 0 bases from J, the junction contained 2 bases not matched to a gene. Germline V gene data show CDR1 as SGHRS and CDR2 as YFSETQ. DNA of the CDR3: TGCGCCAGCAAGGGGGCCGCGAACACCGGGGAGCTGTTTTTT. It yields the protein CASKGAANTGELFF.

The chain joins TRBV19 to TRBJ1-1; TRBD1 aligns across 7 bases. This CDR3 has 14 residues. With 7 bases clipped from V and 5 bases from J, the junction kept 10 bases outside the gene matches. CDR1 is LNHDA and CDR2 is SQIVND in the germline V gene (reference sequence). The CDR3 DNA is TGTGCCAGTACCACCGTGGCAGGGGGGACTGAAGCTTTCTTT. Translation: CASTTVAGGTEAFF. The full variable domain, completed using reference TRBV19 and TRBJ1-1, is DGGITQSPKYLFRKEGQNVTLSCEQNLNHDAMYWYRQDPGQGLRLIYYSQIVNDFQKGDIAEGYSVSREKKESFPLTVTSAQKNPTAFYLCASTTVAGGTEAFFGQGTRLTVV.

The chain links TRBV7-3 to TRBJ2-5, with 9 positions matching TRBD1. V lost 5 bases and J lost 6; bases outside the gene matches: 7. Germline V gene sequence: CDR1 SGHTA, CDR2 FQGTGA. The CDR3 covers 14 residues. The CDR3 bases are TGTGCCAGCAGCCGGGGACAGGGTCAGAAGACCCAGTACTTC. Translation: CASSRGQGQKTQYF.

The chain links TRBV28 to TRBJ2-5; 7 bases agree with TRBD1. Germline-derived CDR1 and CDR2 are MDHEN and SYDVKM. CDR3 length: 15 amino acids. J lost 3 bases, V lost 8 bases, and 12 bases had no gene match. CDR3 protein: CASHTPGQREETQYF. The CDR3 DNA follows: TGTGCCAGCCACACCCCGGGACAGAGGGAAGAGACCCAGTACTTC.

CDR3 DNA sequence: TGTGCCAGCATGAGAGCGGGAGGGCCTGGGGGAGACGAGCAGTACTTC. Translated: CASMRAGGPGGDEQYF. This chain joins TRBV11-3 and TRBJ2-7; 10 nucleotides match TRBD2. The V and J ends lost 7 bases and 5 bases, in that order; junction bases with no gene match: 14. Germline lookup yields CDR1 SGHNT and CDR2 YENEEA. CDR3 length: 16 amino acids.

The CDR3 region is CASSVGTSGYNEQFF. CDR3 nucleotides: TGTGCCAGCAGCGTAGGGACTAGCGGGTACAATGAGCAGTTCTTC. This chain connects TRBV9 to TRBJ2-1; 11 bases agree with TRBD2. Germline CDR1 and CDR2: SGDLS and YYNGEE. This CDR3 comprises 15 residues. V lost 0 bases, J lost 4 bases, and 0 bases stayed unmatched.

This clone was counted a single time. Its ends do not fully match the called genes, so a read error is possible. The gene calls are TRBV7-7 and TRBJ1-6; tentative D call: TRBD1 (6 bases). Per the germline V gene, CDR1 is SSHAT and CDR2 is FNYEAQ (reference sequence). The CDR3 spans 19 residues. The CDR3 region has the DNA TGTGCTAGCAGCTTACAGTTTTTTGGACAGCCGTGGCATAATTCACCCCTCCACTTT. Translating it yields CASSLQFFGQPWHNSPLHF.

The chain combines TRBV5-4 with TRBJ2-3; 11 bases are a match to TRBD2. The trim removed 2 bases at V and 3 bases at J, leaving 2 bases unmatched. The length of the CDR3 is 15 residues. Germline CDR1 reads SGHNT; CDR2 reads YYREEE (reference sequence). The CDR3 DNA follows: TGTGCCAGCAGCTTAACTAGCGGGAGTACAGATACGCAGTATTTT. Translation gives CASSLTSGSTDTQYF.

The CDR3 loop reads CASSHEQGSDSPLHF. The CDR3 DNA is TGTGCCAGCAGTCACGAACAGGGATCGGATTCACCCCTCCACTTT. The chain carries TRBV9 and TRBJ1-6; tentatively, D is TRBD1 (6 bases). This CDR3 has 15 amino acids. The V gene lost 5 bases and the J gene lost 8 bases, with 17 bases spanning the gap. Germline-derived CDR1 and CDR2 are SGDLS and YYNGEE.

This chain connects TRBV7-8 to TRBJ1-4; D possibly corresponds to TRBD1 (6 bases). Germline CDR1 SGHVS, CDR2 FQNEAQ. V was clipped by 4 bases and J by 3 bases, with 12 bases between them. This CDR3 comprises 15 residues. The CDR3 region is CASSSHRVANEKLFF. CDR3 DNA sequence: TGTGCCAGCAGCTCCCACAGGGTAGCTAATGAAAAACTGTTTTTT. Complete variable domain (other parts from reference TRBV7-8 and TRBJ1-4): GAGVSQSPRYKVAKRGQDVALRCDPISGHVSLFWYQQALGQGPEFLTYFQNEAQLDKSGLPSDRFFAERPEGSVSTLKIQRTQQEDSAVYLCASSSHRVANEKLFFGSGTQLSVL.

J is TRBJ2-7 and V is TRBV20-1, with D possibly matching TRBD2 (5 bases). Germline lookup yields CDR1 DFQATT and CDR2 SNEGSKA (reference sequence). V shed 6 bases and J shed 4 bases, with 10 bases lying between them. The CDR3 sequence is 11 residues long. The CDR3, as DNA: TGCAGTGCGAAGACGGGGTACGAGCAGTACTTC. Protein product: CSAKTGYEQYF.

This clone was observed a single time. The chain carries TRBV19 and TRBJ1-2; D is possibly TRBD1 (6 bases). The V end lost 5 bases, the J end lost 6 bases, and 7 bases lay between the germline ends. This CDR3 contains 11 residues. CDR1 and CDR2 from the germline V gene are LNHDA and SQIVND (reference sequence). The CDR3 nucleotides read TGTGCCAGTAGTCACAGGGATGGCTACACCTTC. Translating it yields CASSHRDGYTF.

This clone was seen a handful of times. The V call is TRBV6-6, the J call TRBJ2-7, with 9 bases that match TRBD1. The germline CDR1 and CDR2 sequences are MNHNY and SVGAGI (reference sequence). The CDR3 covers 15 residues. Losses at the gene ends were 6 bases for V and 2 bases for J; bases not matched to a gene: 8. In nucleotides, the CDR3 is TGTGCCAGCAGCCAACCCGGGACAGGGACCTACGAGCAGTACTTC. As protein: CASSQPGTGTYEQYF.

This clone was seen a few times. The V and J genes are TRBV11-2 and TRBJ2-5; 7 bases match TRBD2. Germline V gene sequence: CDR1 SGHAT, CDR2 FQNNGV. The CDR3 covers 14 residues. Unmatched junction bases numbered 6, after V lost 4 bases and J lost 4 bases. The DNA of the CDR3 is TGTGCCAGCAGCTCCGCGGGGGTAGGAGAGACCCAGTACTTC. Encoded protein: CASSSAGVGETQYF.

This chain connects TRBV5-4 to TRBJ2-3, with TRBD2 identical over 12 bases. This CDR3 has 15 residues. V gave up 4 bases and J gave up 6 bases; unmatched junction bases: 6. Germline-derived CDR1 and CDR2 are SGHNT and YYREEE (reference sequence). The CDR3 spells CASSLLAGGPDTQYF. The CDR3 nucleotides read TGTGCCAGCAGCCTGCTAGCGGGGGGGCCGGATACGCAGTATTTT.

This clone was seen a handful of times. The rearrangement joins TRBV9 to TRBJ1-1; no clear D. Germline assignment: CDR1 SGDLS and CDR2 YYNGEE. Trimming took off 3 bases at V and 1 base at J, with 16 bases between the two ends. The CDR3 length is 16 residues. The CDR3: CASSANPPAGNTEAFF. For the CDR3, the DNA is TGTGCCAGCAGCGCCAACCCCCCGGCAGGGAACACTGAAGCTTTCTTT. Full variable domain (rest looked up from reference TRBV9 and TRBJ1-1): DSGVTQTPKHLITATGQRVTLRCSPRSGDLSVYWYQQSLDQGLQFLIQYYNGEERAKGNILERFSAQQFPDLHSELNLSSLELGDSALYFCASSANPPAGNTEAFFGQGTRLTVV.

This chain uses TRBV15 with TRBJ2-7; 7 bases map to TRBD1. Germline V lookup: CDR1 LNHNV, CDR2 YYDKDF (reference sequence). This CDR3 has 13 residues. After removal of 4 bases from V and 3 bases from J, the junction contained 3 bases not matched to a gene. CDR3 sequence: CATSINRGYEQYF. The DNA of the CDR3 is TGTGCCACCAGCATCAACAGGGGCTACGAGCAGTACTTC.

The chain is built from TRBV19 and TRBJ1-2; maybe TRBD1 (6 bases). Trimming shortened V by 5 bases and J by 4 bases, and 14 bases separated the two germline ends. This CDR3 contains 14 residues. Germline CDR1 and CDR2: LNHDA and SQIVND (reference sequence). The CDR3 protein is CASSASGVGYGYTF. CDR3 in DNA: TGTGCCAGTAGTGCGTCAGGGGTCGGCTATGGCTACACCTTC.

This chain links TRBV6-1 with TRBJ2-7, with D tentatively TRBD1 (5 bases). The CDR3 is made up of 14 amino acids. Trimming cost V 7 bases and J 0 bases, with 13 bases left between them. Germline CDR1 and CDR2: MNHNS and SASEGT. The CDR3 coding sequence is TGTGCCAGCATCGGAACAGGCGTCTCCTACGAGCAGTACTTC. It is translated as CASIGTGVSYEQYF.

V usage is TRBV14 and J usage is TRBJ2-5; 12 nucleotides agree with TRBD2. Germline trimming cut 1 base from V and 5 bases from J; bases unmatched to any gene: 2. The CDR3 consists of 15 residues. Per the germline V gene, CDR1 is SGHDN and CDR2 is FVKESK. The CDR3 reads CASSQVGTSGETQYF. CDR3 DNA sequence: TGTGCCAGCAGCCAAGTCGGGACTAGCGGGGAGACCCAGTACTTC.

Regarding this clone: Its ends do not fully match the called genes, so a read error is possible. The CDR3 region has the DNA TGTGCCAGCAGTTACCTTACTCCTGGGGAGAACACCGGGGGGCTGTTTTTT. Its translation is CASSYLTPGENTGGLFF. J is TRBJ2-2 and V is TRBV28; D is possibly TRBD2 (6 bases). From germline, CDR1 is MDHEN and CDR2 SYDVKM. The length of the CDR3 is 17 residues.

This clone was counted only a few times. The chain uses TRBV19 and TRBJ1-5, with TRBD1 matching 7 bases. CDR3 length: 12 amino acids. Germline CDR1 and CDR2: LNHDA and SQIVND (reference sequence). Trimming cost V 9 bases and J 5 bases; bases outside gene matches: 4. The CDR3 is CASKTGHQPQHF. DNA of the CDR3: TGTGCCAGCAAGACAGGGCATCAGCCCCAGCATTTT.